The subject of this entry is one TCR beta chain. Here immunoSEQ multiplex PCR was the method, and the copy in TCRdb shows in-frame clones only, minus some. Of 100,000 or so clones in the sample, roughly 90% were seen once. This sample is part of a study of control samples from healthy donors and cancer patients. The V end was cut by 1 base, the J end by 2 bases, with 5 bases between. Germline V gene sequence: CDR1 MNHNS, CDR2 SASEGT. This CDR3 region has 13 residues. Material for sequencing was blood. This TCR was sampled from a man under 40 in good health. The rearrangement joins TRBV6-1 to TRBJ1-1, with D unclear. Written as DNA, the CDR3 is TGTGCCAGCAGTGAAGGGATAAACACTGAAGCTTTCTTT. Translation gives CASSEGINTEAFF.